Below, 14 T cell receptor beta chains from the same sample are listed, as sequenced in a study of T-cell memory formation after mild COVID-19. Each CDR3 protein is one row after TCRdb ran MiXCR on the 5' RACE reads. The data contain about 160,000 distinct CDR3 sequences, roughly a third of them singletons. Sequenced material: PBMCs or a T cell subset sorted from them (not recorded which). These receptors were obtained from an adult woman who had mild COVID-19 (a few samples of this study predate the infection). Cell type and time point are not known.

This clonotype was seen more than once but under ten times. The chain couples TRBV29-1 to TRBJ2-7, with 14 bases lining up with TRBD2. J was trimmed by 9 bases and V by 2 bases; bases with no gene match: 6. The CDR3 length is 14 residues. The germline gives CDR1 SQVTM, CDR2 ANQGSEA. The CDR3 is CSVESGLAGGAQYF. CDR3 DNA: TGCAGCGTTGAATCAGGACTAGCGGGAGGCGCGCAGTACTTC.

This clonotype showed up just a few times. For the CDR3, the DNA is TGTGCCACCAGTGATTTGCAGGAGACCCAGTACTTC. Translated, it gives CATSDLQETQYF. The chain employs TRBV24-1 and TRBJ2-5; D not resolved. CDR1 and CDR2 from the germline V gene are KGHDR and SFDVKD. V lost 0 bases and J lost 5, with 3 bases in between. The CDR3 has 12 residues.

The V call is TRBV12-3 or TRBV12-4, the J call TRBJ2-2, with TRBD2 matching 8 bases. The CDR3 consists of 15 residues. With 2 bases clipped from V and 1 base from J, the junction kept 0 bases outside the gene matches. For the CDR3, the DNA is TGTGCCAGCAGTTTACGGGGGGGGAACACCGGGGAGCTGTTTTTT. Protein: CASSLRGGNTGELFF.

This chain joins TRBV6-2 or TRBV6-3 and TRBJ2-5; maybe TRBD1 (5 bases). Germline V gene sequence: CDR1 MNHEY, CDR2 SVGEGT. The CDR3 extends over 13 amino acids. The V gene lost 4 bases and the J gene lost 5 bases, with 11 bases spanning the gap. This chain's CDR3 is CASSWARDETQYF. The CDR3 DNA sequence: TGTGCCAGCAGTTGGGCCAGGGATGAGACCCAGTACTTC.

This clonotype was recorded a few times. This sequence joins TRBV20-1 and TRBJ2-1; maybe TRBD2 (5 bases). Per the germline V gene, CDR1 is DFQATT and CDR2 is SNEGSKA (reference sequence). The CDR3 is made up of 12 amino acids. The germline V and J ends were trimmed by 4 bases and 4 bases, with 8 bases remaining between them. CDR3 DNA sequence: TGCAGTGCTAAGCGGTCGTACAATGAGCAGTTCTTC. It codes for CSAKRSYNEQFF.

This chain links TRBV7-9 with TRBJ2-7; D uncertain. V dropped 0 bases and J dropped 5 bases, with 8 bases sitting between them. Germline V gene lookup returns CDR1 SEHNR and CDR2 FQNEAQ (reference sequence). The CDR3 runs to 13 residues. The CDR3 DNA reads TGTGCCAGCAGCTTAGCGCTGGGAAACGAGCAGTACTTC. As protein: CASSLALGNEQYF. The full variable domain, rest sourced from reference TRBV7-9 and TRBJ2-7, is DTGVSQNPRHKITKRGQNVTFRCDPISEHNRLYWYRQTLGQGPEFLTYFQNEAQLEKSRLLSDRFSAERPKGSFSTLEIQRTEQGDSAMYLCASSLALGNEQYFGPGTRLTVT.

The chain has TRBV6-2 or TRBV6-3 and TRBJ2-7; D call uncertain. CDR3 length: 13 amino acids. Trimming took 0 bases from V and 5 from J, leaving 8 bases between them. Germline assignment: CDR1 MNHEY and CDR2 SVGEGT. The CDR3 DNA reads TGTGCCAGCAGTTACTCCACCCCCCACGAGCAGTACTTC. Translation: CASSYSTPHEQYF.

This clonotype was seen more than once but under ten times. V gene TRBV29-1 combines with J gene TRBJ2-7, with 9 bases aligning to TRBD1. V gave up 6 bases and J gave up 6 bases; unmatched junction bases: 9. Germline CDR1 is SQVTM and CDR2 is ANQGSEA. The CDR3 has 13 amino acids. This chain's CDR3 is CSVRDRDQVEQYF. In nucleotides, the CDR3 is TGCAGCGTACGGGACAGGGATCAGGTCGAGCAGTACTTC.

The V call is TRBV6-5, the J call TRBJ1-1; D is unclear. This CDR3 has 13 amino acids. From germline, CDR1 is MNHEY and CDR2 SVGAGI. V lost 0 bases, J lost 0 bases, and 2 bases lay in between. In nucleotides, the CDR3 is TGTGCCAGCAGTTACTCCCTGAACACTGAAGCTTTCTTT. It translates to CASSYSLNTEAFF.

The CDR3 bases are TGCGCCAGCAGCTCGAACCGACTAGCGGGGGGGCCGGTGGACAAAAACATTCAGTACTTC. It yields the protein CASSSNRLAGGPVDKNIQYF. The gene calls are TRBV5-1 and TRBJ2-4; 14 nucleotides line up with TRBD2. From germline, CDR1 is SGHRS and CDR2 YFSETQ. The CDR3 has 20 residues. The trim removed 3 bases at V and 3 bases at J, leaving 14 bases unmatched.

This rearrangement joins TRBV12-3 or TRBV12-4 to TRBJ2-1, with D hard to call. The ends were cut back, 3 bases at V and 6 bases at J, with 9 bases in the middle. The CDR3 has 13 amino acids. The CDR3 region is CASSFEATNEQFF. The CDR3, as DNA: TGTGCCAGCAGTTTCGAGGCCACCAATGAGCAGTTCTTC.

The rearrangement joins TRBV7-6 to TRBJ1-3, with D tentatively TRBD1 (5 bases). Germline V gives CDR1 SGHVS, CDR2 FNYEAQ. With 7 bases removed from V and 0 bases from J, the gap between germline ends came to 16 bases. CDR3 length: 16 amino acids. The CDR3 DNA reads TGTGCCAGCACCCTCCAGGGTTCGAGCTCTGGAAACACCATATATTTT. Amino acids: CASTLQGSSSGNTIYF.

The gene calls are TRBV30 and TRBJ1-2; the match to TRBD1 covers 9 bases. The CDR3 loop spans 14 amino acids. Germline V gives CDR1 GTSNPN, CDR2 SVGIG (reference sequence). Trimming at V came to 5 bases and at J to 8 bases, leaving 12 bases not matched to a gene. The CDR3 loop is CAWRNSGQGDGYTF. CDR3 nucleotides: TGTGCCTGGCGTAACTCGGGACAGGGTGACGGCTACACCTTC.

CDR3 in DNA: TGTGCCAGCAGCGTCAGGACTGACTCCTACAATGAGCAGTTCTTC. Its translation is CASSVRTDSYNEQFF. The rearrangement uses TRBV7-9 and TRBJ2-1, with a tentative D call TRBD2 (5 bases). This CDR3 region has 15 residues. Trimming cost V 5 bases and J 0 bases, with 11 bases left between them. Looked up from germline, CDR1 is SEHNR and CDR2 is FQNEAQ (reference sequence).